Listed below are T cell receptor beta chains from one sample, sequenced in a study of T-cell reconstitution after alpha-beta-depleted transplantation in children. A single record per CDR3 protein comes from TCRdb applying MiXCR to the PCR reads. This sample yields 120,000 or so distinct CDR3 sequences, of which about 23% are seen a single time; roughly a tenth belongs to the top ten. The sequencing here drew on PBMCs, mostly from graft donor cells, taken 180 days after TCRalphabeta/CD19-depleted stem cell transplant. The source of these receptors is a male patient between 2 and 10 years old who had a stem cell transplant for chronic granulomatous disease, so the T cells may come from the graft donor. CDR3s include the opening cysteine and the closing phenylalanine or tryptophan. Fields, in order: CDR3 protein, CDR3 DNA, V gene, J gene, D gene, clone size. The D gene is left open where the match is weak. Not all rows give a size; the values are once, few, many and, for expanded clones, a class.

cdr3_aa: CASSSGTGAKNIQYF
cdr3_nt: TGTGCCAGCAGCTCCGGGACAGGGGCCAAAAACATTCAGTACTTC
v_call: TRBV7-3
j_call: TRBJ2-4
d_call: TRBD1
clone_size: .

cdr3_aa: CASTGQMQETQYF
cdr3_nt: TGTGCCAGCACGGGACAGATGCAAGAGACCCAGTACTTC
v_call: TRBV2
j_call: TRBJ2-5
d_call: TRBD1
clone_size: .

cdr3_aa: CSVEDWGSRFF
cdr3_nt: TGCAGCGTTGAAGATTGGGGGAGCCGGTTTTTT
v_call: TRBV29-1
j_call: TRBJ1-4
d_call: .
clone_size: few

cdr3_aa: CASTRQGVYEQYF
cdr3_nt: TGTGCCAGCACTCGACAGGGGGTCTACGAGCAGTACTTC
v_call: TRBV7-9
j_call: TRBJ2-7
d_call: TRBD1
clone_size: .

cdr3_aa: CSVESERGTDTQYF
cdr3_nt: TGCAGCGTTGAGAGCGAGCGGGGCACAGATACGCAGTATTTT
v_call: TRBV29-1
j_call: TRBJ2-3
d_call: .
clone_size: many

cdr3_aa: CASRERAGYNEQFF
cdr3_nt: TGTGCCAGCAGGGAGCGGGCGGGTTACAATGAGCAGTTCTTC
v_call: TRBV7-9
j_call: TRBJ2-1
d_call: .
clone_size: many

cdr3_aa: CASSVGLASTGELFF
cdr3_nt: TGTGCCAGCAGCGTAGGACTAGCCTCCACCGGGGAGCTGTTTTTT
v_call: TRBV9
j_call: TRBJ2-2
d_call: TRBD2
clone_size: .

cdr3_aa: CSATPGDNTDTQYF
cdr3_nt: TGCAGTGCAACCCCGGGGGACAACACAGATACGCAGTATTTT
v_call: TRBV20-1
j_call: TRBJ2-3
d_call: .
clone_size: few

cdr3_aa: CSARARFGTGVTTEAFF
cdr3_nt: TGCAGTGCTAGGGCCCGGTTTGGGACAGGGGTGACCACTGAAGCTTTCTTT
v_call: TRBV20-1
j_call: TRBJ1-1
d_call: TRBD1
clone_size: .

cdr3_aa: CRAWVPGLAGLNSYNEQFF
cdr3_nt: TGCAGGGCTTGGGTTCCGGGCCTAGCGGGCCTTAACTCCTACAATGAGCAGTTCTTC
v_call: TRBV20-1
j_call: TRBJ2-1
d_call: TRBD2
clone_size: .

cdr3_aa: CSVEGAGQLSYNEQFF
cdr3_nt: TGCAGCGTTGAAGGGGCGGGACAGCTCTCCTACAATGAGCAGTTCTTC
v_call: TRBV29-1
j_call: TRBJ2-1
d_call: .
clone_size: many

cdr3_aa: CSASSHEQYF
cdr3_nt: TGCAGTGCTAGTAGTCACGAGCAGTACTTC
v_call: TRBV20-1
j_call: TRBJ2-7
d_call: .
clone_size: few

cdr3_aa: CASSEAEPGLSTGELFF
cdr3_nt: TGTGCCAGCAGTGAAGCGGAACCGGGACTATCGACCGGGGAGCTGTTTTTT
v_call: TRBV2
j_call: TRBJ2-2
d_call: TRBD2
clone_size: .

cdr3_aa: CASSYSIASGSYNEQFF
cdr3_nt: TGTGCCAGCAGTTACTCAATCGCTAGCGGGAGCTACAATGAGCAGTTCTTC
v_call: TRBV6-2/TRBV6-3
j_call: TRBJ2-1
d_call: TRBD2
clone_size: .

cdr3_aa: CASSLYTGGEAFF
cdr3_nt: TGCGCCAGCAGCTTGTACACGGGTGGGGAAGCTTTCTTT
v_call: TRBV5-1
j_call: TRBJ1-1
d_call: .
clone_size: .

cdr3_aa: CASRAARGSYEQYF
cdr3_nt: TGTGCCAGCAGGGCCGCGCGGGGTTCCTACGAGCAGTACTTC
v_call: TRBV12-3/TRBV12-4
j_call: TRBJ2-7
d_call: .
clone_size: many

cdr3_aa: CASSQEPSGALRETQYF
cdr3_nt: TGTGCCAGCAGCCAAGAGCCTTCAGGGGCTTTGAGGGAGACCCAGTACTTC
v_call: TRBV3-1
j_call: TRBJ2-5
d_call: .
clone_size: few

cdr3_aa: CSALRLATDTQYF
cdr3_nt: TGCAGTGCCCTTCGACTAGCCACAGATACGCAGTATTTT
v_call: TRBV20-1
j_call: TRBJ2-3
d_call: TRBD2
clone_size: .

cdr3_aa: CASSLGGRSYNEQFF
cdr3_nt: TGTGCCAGCAGTTTGGGCGGGAGGTCCTACAATGAGCAGTTCTTC
v_call: TRBV12-3/TRBV12-4
j_call: TRBJ2-1
d_call: TRBD2
clone_size: many

cdr3_aa: CASSYGHREQYF
cdr3_nt: TGTGCCAGCAGTTACGGCCATAGGGAGCAGTACTTC
v_call: TRBV28
j_call: TRBJ2-7
d_call: .
clone_size: .

cdr3_aa: CSVLEGNEQFF
cdr3_nt: TGCAGCGTTCTTGAGGGGAATGAGCAGTTCTTC
v_call: TRBV29-1
j_call: TRBJ2-1
d_call: .
clone_size: .

cdr3_aa: CASSLEAGLAKNIQYF
cdr3_nt: TGTGCCAGCAGTTTGGAGGCGGGCTTAGCCAAAAACATTCAGTACTTC
v_call: TRBV28
j_call: TRBJ2-4
d_call: .
clone_size: .

cdr3_aa: CASSAGFRSSYNSPLHF
cdr3_nt: TGTGCCAGCAGCGCTGGCTTCAGGAGCTCCTATAATTCACCCCTCCACTTT
v_call: TRBV7-9
j_call: TRBJ1-6
d_call: .
clone_size: many